Listed below are T cell receptor beta chains from one sample, sequenced in a study of PD-1 blockade in mismatch repair-deficient tumors. TCRdb keeps only in-frame clones here, not all; method: immunoSEQ multiplex PCR. The sample holds about 22,000 clones, approximately 84% seen once. Material: peripheral blood, obtained 2 weeks after starting pembrolizumab. These receptors all stem from an adult with mismatch repair-deficient cancer. Both conserved end residues are part of each CDR3. The order of the fields is J gene, D gene, clone size, V gene, CDR3 DNA, CDR3 protein. D genes are given only for firm matches. Size tells how often a clone was seen (once, few, many) or the class of an expanded clone, and some rows leave it out.

j_gene: TRBJ1-2; d_gene: NA; abundance: NA; v_gene: TRBV7-9; CDR3nt: TGTGCCAGCAGACGCCAGGGAGCTAGCTATGGCTACACCTTC; CDR3aa: CASRRQGASYGYTF
j_gene: TRBJ2-1; d_gene: NA; abundance: NA; v_gene: TRBV11-3; CDR3nt: TGTGCCAGCAGCTTAGGGACGGATACCTACAATGAGCAGTTCTTC; CDR3aa: CASSLGTDTYNEQFF
j_gene: TRBJ1-4; d_gene: NA; abundance: NA; v_gene: TRBV29-1; CDR3nt: TGCAGCGTTGCAAGAACAGGATCTAATGAAAAACTGTTTTTT; CDR3aa: CSVARTGSNEKLFF
j_gene: TRBJ2-7; d_gene: NA; abundance: NA; v_gene: TRBV27; CDR3nt: TGTGCCAGCAGTTTCACAGGGAGGCACAACGAGCAGTACTTC; CDR3aa: CASSFTGRHNEQYF
j_gene: TRBJ2-3; d_gene: TRBD2; abundance: NA; v_gene: TRBV5-1; CDR3nt: TGCGCCAGCAGCCCAGTAGCGGGAACCACAGATACGCAGTATTTT; CDR3aa: CASSPVAGTTDTQYF
j_gene: TRBJ1-1; d_gene: NA; abundance: NA; v_gene: TRBV5-4; CDR3nt: TGTGCCAGCAGCTTGGATATCAACACTGAAGCTTTCTTT; CDR3aa: CASSLDINTEAFF
j_gene: TRBJ2-5; d_gene: TRBD2; abundance: NA; v_gene: TRBV28; CDR3nt: TGTGCCAGCAGTTTATTGTGGGAGGGAGAGACCCAGTACTTC; CDR3aa: CASSLLWEGETQYF
j_gene: TRBJ1-1; d_gene: NA; abundance: few; v_gene: TRBV30; CDR3nt: TGTGCCTGGAGTGTACTGGATTGGACTGAAGCTTTCTTT; CDR3aa: CAWSVLDWTEAFF
j_gene: TRBJ2-7; d_gene: NA; abundance: NA; v_gene: TRBV7-2; CDR3nt: TGTGCCAGCAGCTTAGCGGCCATCAGCTCCTACGAGCAGTACTTC; CDR3aa: CASSLAAISSYEQYF
j_gene: TRBJ2-7; d_gene: NA; abundance: NA; v_gene: TRBV11-2; CDR3nt: TGTGCCAGCAGCTTAGATGGGGGCCTCACTACCTACGAGCAGTACTTC; CDR3aa: CASSLDGGLTTYEQYF
j_gene: TRBJ2-7; d_gene: TRBD1; abundance: NA; v_gene: TRBV30; CDR3nt: TGTGCCTGGAGTTTTGGGGCAGGGGGCGACGAGCAGTACTTC; CDR3aa: CAWSFGAGGDEQYF
j_gene: TRBJ1-5; d_gene: NA; abundance: NA; v_gene: TRBV7-9; CDR3nt: TGTGCCAGCGGACGGAACAATCAGCCCCAGCATTTT; CDR3aa: CASGRNNQPQHF
j_gene: TRBJ2-5; d_gene: NA; abundance: once; v_gene: TRBV6-6; CDR3nt: TGTGCCAGCAGTTTTAGCCGGGACACTCAAGAGACCCAGTACTTC; CDR3aa: CASSFSRDTQETQYF
j_gene: TRBJ2-3; d_gene: NA; abundance: NA; v_gene: TRBV9; CDR3nt: TGTGCCAGCAGCGTCTCCACTAGCAGAAGGCTAGATACGCAGTATTTT; CDR3aa: CASSVSTSRRLDTQYF
j_gene: TRBJ2-5; d_gene: TRBD2; abundance: NA; v_gene: TRBV5-4; CDR3nt: TGTGCCAGCAGCTTGGATAGCGGGAGCCAAGAGACCCAGTACTTC; CDR3aa: CASSLDSGSQETQYF
j_gene: TRBJ1-1; d_gene: NA; abundance: NA; v_gene: TRBV2; CDR3nt: TGTGCCAGCATCCGCGAGGGTGGTGAGGCTGAAGCTTTCTTT; CDR3aa: CASIREGGEAEAFF
j_gene: TRBJ1-5; d_gene: NA; abundance: NA; v_gene: TRBV27; CDR3nt: TGTGCCAGCAGGGGGCGGGGCGGCAATCAGCCCCAGCATTTT; CDR3aa: CASRGRGGNQPQHF
j_gene: TRBJ1-4; d_gene: TRBD1; abundance: NA; v_gene: TRBV2; CDR3nt: TGTGCCAGCAGTTCGAGGACAGGGAATGAAAAACTGTTTTTT; CDR3aa: CASSSRTGNEKLFF
j_gene: TRBJ1-1; d_gene: NA; abundance: NA; v_gene: TRBV19; CDR3nt: TGTGCCAGTAATGTACAGCCGAACACTGAAGCTTTCTTT; CDR3aa: CASNVQPNTEAFF
j_gene: TRBJ2-7; d_gene: TRBD1; abundance: NA; v_gene: TRBV18; CDR3nt: TGTGCCAGCTCAAGACAGGGTTCGTCTTCCTACGAGCAGTACTTC; CDR3aa: CASSRQGSSSYEQYF
j_gene: TRBJ2-1; d_gene: NA; abundance: NA; v_gene: TRBV27; CDR3nt: TGTGCCAGCAGTTTATCAATCAGGCCGAGCTCCTACAATGAGCAGTTCTTC; CDR3aa: CASSLSIRPSSYNEQFF
j_gene: TRBJ2-2; d_gene: TRBD2; abundance: NA; v_gene: TRBV7-9; CDR3nt: TGTGCCAGCATCAGAGGACTAGCGGGAGTCACCGGGGAGCTGTTTTTT; CDR3aa: CASIRGLAGVTGELFF
j_gene: TRBJ2-7; d_gene: NA; abundance: NA; v_gene: TRBV18; CDR3nt: TGTGCCAGCTCACCACGTCCAGGGGCGCCCTCCTACGAGCAGTACTTC; CDR3aa: CASSPRPGAPSYEQYF
j_gene: TRBJ1-5; d_gene: NA; abundance: NA; v_gene: TRBV2; CDR3nt: TGTGCCAGCAGTGATTGGGGAAATCAGCCCCAGCATTTT; CDR3aa: CASSDWGNQPQHF
j_gene: TRBJ2-1; d_gene: TRBD1; abundance: NA; v_gene: TRBV15; CDR3nt: TGTGCCACCAGCAGAGATCTGGACAGGAGTCTGAAGCAGTTCTTC; CDR3aa: CATSRDLDRSLKQFF
j_gene: TRBJ2-7; d_gene: NA; abundance: NA; v_gene: TRBV6-6; CDR3nt: TGTGCCAGCAGTTACCGGCTCCAGTCCTACGAGCAGTACTTC; CDR3aa: CASSYRLQSYEQYF
j_gene: TRBJ2-3; d_gene: NA; abundance: NA; v_gene: TRBV4-3; CDR3nt: TGCGCCAGCAGCCAGGGGCTAGGTACATACGGCACAGATACGCAGTATTTT; CDR3aa: CASSQGLGTYGTDTQYF
j_gene: TRBJ2-1; d_gene: TRBD2; abundance: NA; v_gene: TRBV27; CDR3nt: TGTGCCAGCAGTTTAAGTCTAGCGGGAGCCAATGAGCAGTTCTTC; CDR3aa: CASSLSLAGANEQFF
j_gene: TRBJ2-5; d_gene: NA; abundance: NA; v_gene: TRBV19; CDR3nt: TGTGCCAGTAGAGGCGGGGCGGAGACCCAGTACTTC; CDR3aa: CASRGGAETQYF
j_gene: TRBJ1-4; d_gene: NA; abundance: NA; v_gene: TRBV30; CDR3nt: TGTGCCTGGAGTGTATCCGGCCTGGATGTGTTTTTT; CDR3aa: CAWSVSGLDVFF
j_gene: TRBJ1-1; d_gene: NA; abundance: once; v_gene: TRBV30; CDR3nt: TGTGCCTGGGCCCGGCGGGGGAACACTGAAGCTTTCTTT; CDR3aa: CAWARRGNTEAFF
j_gene: TRBJ2-5; d_gene: NA; abundance: NA; v_gene: TRBV27; CDR3nt: TGTGCCAGCAGTCACGACGGCGTTACCCAGTACTTC; CDR3aa: CASSHDGVTQYF
j_gene: TRBJ2-5; d_gene: NA; abundance: NA; v_gene: TRBV9; CDR3nt: TGTGCCAGCAGCGTCGCCCCTAATTTTAAAGAGACCCAGTACTTC; CDR3aa: CASSVAPNFKETQYF
j_gene: TRBJ1-1; d_gene: NA; abundance: NA; v_gene: TRBV19; CDR3nt: TGTGCCAGTAGGGGGTCCGCTGAAGCTTTCTTT; CDR3aa: CASRGSAEAFF
j_gene: TRBJ2-4; d_gene: NA; abundance: NA; v_gene: TRBV7-2; CDR3nt: TGTGCCAGCAGCTTAGCCGTAGGTGCCAAAAACATTCAGTACTTC; CDR3aa: CASSLAVGAKNIQYF
j_gene: TRBJ2-3; d_gene: NA; abundance: NA; v_gene: TRBV7-2; CDR3nt: TGTGCCAGCAGCCCCAAGGCTAGCGGCACAGATACGCAGTATTTT; CDR3aa: CASSPKASGTDTQYF